The 2 T cell receptor beta chains below all came from one sample that was sequenced in a study of OX40 agonist ivuxolimab in advanced cancers. Libraries were constructed by the immunoSEQ multiplex PCR assay. Imported from immuneACCESS, the table was reduced by TCRdb to in-frame sequences with V and J called. These copies leave out some clones; in studies compared against another copy, an unresolved V gene accounts for under half, and the cause of the remainder is not known. This sample comprises about 80,000 clones, around 92% of them detected only once. The ten top clones hold 8.5% to 9% of the sample. Sequencing was performed on CD4+ or CD8+ T cells sorted from blood, taken in a trial of the OX40 agonist ivuxolimab. The receptors here all came from an adult with an advanced solid tumor such as melanoma, head and neck, liver or kidney cancer.

The rearrangement joins TRBV12-5 to TRBJ2-5, with D tentatively TRBD1 or TRBD2 (5 bases each). Germline assignment: CDR1 LGHNT and CDR2 FRNRAP. The V gene lost 1 base and the J gene lost 5 bases, with 20 bases spanning the gap. There are 17 residues in the CDR3. The CDR3 DNA reads TGTGCTAGTGGTTTGGCACTACGCTTGGGGACCGGGGAGACCCAGTACTTC. This sequence encodes CASGLALRLGTGETQYF.

The CDR3 DNA follows: TGTGCCAGCAATCTTAGCGGTGGTGCGCAGTATTTT. Protein product: CASNLSGGAQYF. V usage is TRBV27 and J usage is TRBJ2-3; D perhaps matches TRBD2 (6 bases). The CDR3 length is 12 residues. Germline assignment: CDR1 MNHEY and CDR2 SMNVEV (reference sequence). The germline V and J ends were trimmed by 7 bases and 10 bases, with 15 bases remaining between them.